These 26 T cell receptor beta chains were all obtained from the same sample, sequenced in a study of blood T cell repertoires in COVID-19. Some clones are missing from TCRdb's copy, which holds only in-frame ones; the method was immunoSEQ multiplex PCR. The table includes about 71,000 clones, approximately 90% detected once. Sequenced input: peripheral blood. The receptors here all came from a man aged 30-40 years with acute or convalescent COVID-19.

V gene TRBV6-2 or TRBV6-3 combines with J gene TRBJ2-5; TRBD2 matches at 12 bases. The CDR3 is 19 amino acids. V trimming: 6 bases; J trimming: 5 bases; junction bases outside the gene matches: 19. Looked up from germline, CDR1 is MNHEY and CDR2 is SVGEGT. CDR3 DNA: TGTGCCAGCAGCAGAGGATTCAGGACTAGCGGGACGTTCGGGGAGACCCAGTACTTC. Protein: CASSRGFRTSGTFGETQYF.

The rearrangement links TRBV5-6 to TRBJ1-5; D remains ambiguous. From germline, CDR1 is SGHDT and CDR2 YYEEEE. The V gene lost 1 base and the J gene lost 5 bases, with 10 bases spanning the gap. CDR3 length equals 14 residues. CDR3 nucleotides: TGTGCCAGCAGCTTGTCGGGGTCGCATCAGCCCCAGCATTTT. This gives the protein CASSLSGSHQPQHF.

The chain recombines TRBV6-5 with TRBJ1-1, with 8 bases that match TRBD1. With V trimmed by 6 bases and J by 3 bases, 6 bases remained unmatched. Per germline, CDR1 MNHEY and CDR2 SVGAGI. This CDR3 has 14 residues. The CDR3 DNA follows: TGTGCCAGCAGGCACGGACAGGGATACACTGAAGCTTTCTTT. Protein sequence: CASRHGQGYTEAFF.

The gene calls are TRBV19 and TRBJ1-1, with D perhaps TRBD1 (5 bases). V was trimmed by 3 bases and J by 1 base, leaving 15 bases between them. CDR1 and CDR2 from the germline V gene are LNHDA and SQIVND (reference sequence). The CDR3 runs 16 residues. CDR3 protein: CASSMRSSTGNTEAFF. The CDR3 DNA follows: TGTGCCAGTAGTATGCGGTCCTCTACAGGGAACACTGAAGCTTTCTTT. Drawing the rest from reference TRBV19 and TRBJ1-1, the complete variable domain is DGGITQSPKYLFRKEGQNVTLSCEQNLNHDAMYWYRQDPGQGLRLIYYSQIVNDFQKGDIAEGYSVSREKKESFPLTVTSAQKNPTAFYLCASSMRSSTGNTEAFFGQGTRLTVV.

The chain combines TRBV30 with TRBJ1-2; D uncertain. The CDR3 covers 12 residues. From germline, CDR1 is GTSNPN and CDR2 SVGIG (reference sequence). V was clipped by 2 bases and J by 13 bases, with 17 bases between them. The CDR3 reads CAWSRSAGGRTF. CDR3 DNA sequence: TGTGCCTGGAGTAGGTCGGCGGGTGGGCGCACCTTC.

The chain uses TRBV4-1 and TRBJ1-2, with TRBD1 as a possible D gene (5 bases). This CDR3 has 15 residues. With 0 bases removed from V and 4 bases from J, the gap between germline ends came to 12 bases. Germline loops: CDR1 MGHRA, CDR2 YSYEKL. CDR3 coding DNA: TGCGCCAGCAGCCAAGAACGGGGGGAAACCTATGGCTACACCTTC. Protein: CASSQERGETYGYTF.

This sequence joins TRBV12-5 and TRBJ1-2, with 10 bases identical to TRBD1. V gave up 3 bases and J gave up 8 bases; unmatched junction bases: 9. In germline, CDR1 is LGHNT, CDR2 FRNRAP. The CDR3 covers 15 residues. CDR3 in amino acids: CASGFAGQGDEGYTF. In DNA, the CDR3 is TGTGCTAGTGGTTTCGCTGGACAGGGGGATGAGGGCTACACCTTC.

CDR3 in DNA: TGTGCCAGCAGCGTAGACCCAGGGGGCTATGGCTACACCTTC. Its translation is CASSVDPGGYGYTF. The rearrangement joins TRBV9 to TRBJ1-2, with 7 nucleotides matching TRBD1. Germline V gene data show CDR1 as SGDLS and CDR2 as YYNGEE. Unmatched junction bases numbered 3, after V lost 0 bases and J lost 4 bases. The CDR3 loop spans 14 amino acids.

The V and J genes are TRBV5-8 and TRBJ2-5; D is unclear. This CDR3 spans 14 amino acids. V lost 0 bases and J lost 1, with 7 bases in between. The germline V gene has CDR1 SGHTS and CDR2 YDEGEE. The CDR3 nucleotides read TGTGCCAGCAGCTTGGGGCGGTTCCAAGAGACCCAGTACTTC. Its translation is CASSLGRFQETQYF.

This clone was recorded only once. The chain is built from TRBV5-1 and TRBJ1-1, with D possibly matching TRBD1 (5 bases). Germline V gene sequence: CDR1 SGHRS, CDR2 YFSETQ. This CDR3 is 15 amino acids long. Trimming cost V 4 bases and J 4 bases, with 17 bases left between them. CDR3 amino acids: CASSPLGGRTTEAFF. The CDR3 DNA is TGCGCCAGCAGCCCCCTGGGGGGGAGGACCACTGAAGCTTTCTTT.

This chain connects TRBV7-8 to TRBJ1-5; D is unresolved. The CDR3 sequence is 13 residues long. Trimming cost V 5 bases and J 9 bases, with 14 bases left between them. Germline V CDR1 and CDR2: SGHVS, FQNEAQ. The DNA for the CDR3 is TGTGCCAGCAGCCCCCTCTTGGGCAGGCCCCAGCATTTT. Encoded protein: CASSPLLGRPQHF. Variable domain in full (rest from reference TRBV7-8 and TRBJ1-5): GAGVSQSPRYKVAKRGQDVALRCDPISGHVSLFWYQQALGQGPEFLTYFQNEAQLDKSGLPSDRFFAERPEGSVSTLKIQRTQQEDSAVYLCASSPLLGRPQHFGDGTRLSIL.

V is TRBV6-1 and J is TRBJ2-1; maybe TRBD1 (7 bases). CDR1 is MNHNS, CDR2 SASEGT, per germline. CDR3 size: 15 residues. V dropped 1 base and J dropped 5 bases, with 12 bases sitting between them. The CDR3 coding sequence is TGTGCCAGCAGTGAAGTGGAGGGGGCTCACAATGAGCAGTTCTTC. Protein: CASSEVEGAHNEQFF.

CDR3 protein: CASSLSLGAGGYTF. CDR3 DNA: TGCGCCAGCAGCTTGTCTCTGGGCGCTGGTGGCTACACCTTC. The chain joins TRBV5-1 to TRBJ1-2; D is uncertain. The CDR3 spans 14 residues. The germline gives CDR1 SGHRS, CDR2 YFSETQ. Trimming pared 1 base from V and 7 bases from J, leaving 14 bases between.

This clone was observed a handful of times. The V and J genes are TRBV7-2 and TRBJ2-7, with TRBD1 matching 9 bases. V shed 5 bases and J 4 bases; nucleotides not matched to a gene: 9. This CDR3 is 15 amino acids long. CDR1 and CDR2 (germline): SGHTA, FQGNSA. The CDR3 bases are TGTGCCAGCAGCCAATGGACAGGGGTTGAGTACGAGCAGTACTTC. This codes for CASSQWTGVEYEQYF.

This chain uses TRBV5-1 with TRBJ2-1, with D tentatively TRBD2 (6 bases). Germline V CDR1 and CDR2: SGHRS, YFSETQ. V was cut by 0 bases and J by 3 bases, with 10 bases left in between. CDR3 length: 15 residues. The CDR3 loop reads CASSLVADRYNEQFF. The DNA of the CDR3 is TGCGCCAGCAGCTTGGTAGCGGACCGCTACAATGAGCAGTTCTTC.

J is TRBJ2-3 and V is TRBV3-1 (or the pseudogene TRBV3-2); 8 bases map to TRBD2. The V segment lost 1 base and the J segment 1 base; nucleotides outside the gene matches: 4. The germline V gene has CDR1 LGHDT and CDR2 YNNKEL (reference sequence). The CDR3 runs 16 residues. The CDR3 reads CASSQGNSGGTDTQYF. The CDR3 coding sequence is TGTGCCAGCAGCCAAGGTAATAGCGGGGGCACAGATACGCAGTATTTT.

This clone was observed a single time. J is TRBJ2-4 and V is TRBV5-6, with TRBD2 matching 7 bases. V lost 5 bases, J lost 6 bases, and 14 bases stayed unmatched. Germline loops: CDR1 SGHDT, CDR2 YYEEEE. The CDR3 is 16 amino acids. The CDR3 sequence: CASSGTWEGFSNIQYF. The CDR3 DNA reads as TGTGCCAGCAGTGGCACGTGGGAGGGCTTTTCAAACATTCAGTACTTC. The full variable domain, in which reference TRBV5-6 and TRBJ2-4 provide the parts outside the CDR3, is DAGVTQSPTHLIKTRGQQVTLRCSPKSGHDTVSWYQQALGQGPQFIFQYYEEEERQRGNFPDRFSGHQFPNYSSELNVNALLLGDSALYLCASSGTWEGFSNIQYFGAGTRLSVL.

The chain uses TRBV6-5 and TRBJ2-1; 7 nucleotides match TRBD2. The ends lost 7 bases at V and 4 bases at J; junction bases unmatched: 10. The CDR3 sequence is 15 residues long. Germline assignment: CDR1 MNHEY and CDR2 SVGAGI. CDR3 protein: CASNGPAGRYNEQFF. The CDR3 DNA reads TGTGCCAGCAACGGCCCAGCGGGGCGGTACAATGAGCAGTTCTTC.

This clone was counted once. The chain uses TRBV27 and TRBJ2-1, with 7 bases identical to TRBD1. V shed 5 bases and J 9 bases; nucleotides not matched to a gene: 19. Germline loops: CDR1 MNHEY, CDR2 SMNVEV (reference sequence). This CDR3 is 17 amino acids long. As DNA, the CDR3 is TGTGCCAGCAGTAGAGGGGGCTCCCACACTTTTCAGGGTGAGCAGTTCTTC. This codes for CASSRGGSHTFQGEQFF.

V usage is TRBV19 and J usage is TRBJ1-1; D is ambiguous. V lost 7 bases and J 0 bases, leaving 12 bases between the germline ends. Per germline, CDR1 LNHDA and CDR2 SQIVND (reference sequence). The CDR3 totals 14 residues. The chain's CDR3 is CASTSMGMNTEAFF. The CDR3 coding sequence is TGTGCCAGTACCTCTATGGGCATGAACACTGAAGCTTTCTTT.

The rearrangement joins TRBV20-1 to TRBJ2-7; D unclear. Between the trimmed V and J ends, which lost 3 bases and 2 bases, there was a span of 14 bases. Germline V gene sequence: CDR1 DFQATT, CDR2 SNEGSKA (reference sequence). The CDR3 consists of 14 residues. Written as DNA, the CDR3 is TGCAGTGCTAGTTATCACAGCCAAACCTACGAGCAGTACTTC. This sequence encodes CSASYHSQTYEQYF.

The chain couples TRBV19 to TRBJ1-6; D possibly corresponds to TRBD1 (6 bases). The V gene lost 1 base and the J gene lost 7 bases, with 14 bases spanning the gap. Germline CDR1 and CDR2: LNHDA and SQIVND (reference sequence). CDR3 size: 16 residues. The CDR3 protein is CASSIATGSRNSPLHF. Here the CDR3 DNA reads TGTGCCAGTAGTATAGCGACAGGTTCGCGGAATTCACCCCTCCACTTT.

The chain couples TRBV29-1 to TRBJ1-1, with D possibly matching TRBD1 (5 bases). V lost 4 bases and J 4 bases, leaving 10 bases between the germline ends. Germline V lookup: CDR1 SQVTM, CDR2 ANQGSEA. The CDR3 is made up of 12 amino acids. In nucleotides, the CDR3 is TGCAGCGTTGCGGGGGGGGTCACTGAAGCTTTCTTT. It translates to CSVAGGVTEAFF.

This chain connects TRBV7-2 to TRBJ2-1; D perhaps matches TRBD1 (6 bases). CDR1 and CDR2 from the germline V gene are SGHTA and FQGNSA. The CDR3 runs 16 residues. Trimming took off 5 bases at V and 9 bases at J, with 23 bases between the two ends. The DNA of the CDR3 is TGTGCCAGCAGCCTTCGGGTTAAGGGGGAAGACGGTGAGCAGTTCTTC. It specifies CASSLRVKGEDGEQFF.

The chain has TRBV13 and TRBJ2-6, with 8 bases that match TRBD1. CDR1 PRHDT and CDR2 FYEKMQ come from the germline V gene (reference sequence). This CDR3 has 18 amino acids. J was trimmed by 0 bases and V by 4 bases; bases with no gene match: 8. The CDR3 DNA sequence: TGTGCCAGCAGCTATGGGGACAGGCCAACCTCTGGGGCCAACGTCCTGACTTTC. It specifies CASSYGDRPTSGANVLTF.

The genes are TRBV7-4 and TRBJ1-5; D possibly corresponds to TRBD1 (6 bases). Per the germline V gene, CDR1 is SGHVT and CDR2 is SQSDAQ. Trimming left V 5 bases short and J 4 bases short, with 24 bases between. The CDR3 loop spans 18 amino acids. The CDR3 is CASSPTPHNIQGNQPQHF. The CDR3 DNA follows: TGTGCCAGCAGCCCAACCCCCCATAATATACAGGGAAATCAGCCCCAGCATTTT.